Detailed here is one T cell receptor (beta chain). MiXCR, applied by TCRdb to the 5' RACE reads, yields one record per CDR3 protein. The data contain about 330,000 distinct CDR3 sequences, approximately 8% of them singletons. This CDR3 comprises 15 residues. Trimming cost V 0 bases and J 5 bases; bases outside gene matches: 5. CDR1 and CDR2 (germline): SGHRS, YFSETQ. The data originate from a study of T cells after yellow fever vaccination. Sequencing was performed on PBMCs, taken roughly 45 days after the first yellow fever vaccination. This clonotype was obtained from a man aged 18 to 30 who received the YFV17D yellow fever vaccine. This rearrangement joins TRBV5-1 to TRBJ2-5, with 9 bases identical to TRBD1. As DNA, the CDR3 is TGCGCCAGCAGCTTGGAGGGACAGGGAGGTGAGACCCAGTACTTC. It translates to CASSLEGQGGETQYF.